Listed below are T cell receptor beta chains from one sample, sequenced in a study of response to subunit inactivated influenza vaccine. One entry per CDR3 protein, called by TCRdb with MiXCR from the RT-PCR reads. The table has about 830,000 distinct CDR3 sequences, roughly 18% seen once; the top ten hold approximately 11%. Material: PBMCs from blood, obtained about 5 days after vaccination. The receptors shown here come from a man in his forties or fifties who received an inactivated influenza vaccine. CDR3s include the opening cysteine and the closing phenylalanine or tryptophan. Each record gives: V gene, J gene, CDR3 protein.

V: TRBV7-2; J: TRBJ2-7; CDR3: CASSLAPGQGGEQYF
V: TRBV7-9; J: TRBJ2-4; CDR3: CASSLSRLHGNIQYF
V: TRBV5-1; J: TRBJ1-6; CDR3: CATKGTDNSPLHF
V: TRBV9; J: TRBJ2-7; CDR3: CASSVGAGGREQYF
V: TRBV7-3; J: TRBJ2-3; CDR3: CASSLGLAGLADTQYF
V: TRBV29-1; J: TRBJ2-5; CDR3: CSVEDGLAGRPQYF
V: TRBV5-1; J: TRBJ2-3; CDR3: CASSVQGISSTDTQYF
V: TRBV7-3; J: TRBJ2-3; CDR3: CASSLGPGRTDTQYF
V: TRBV6-1; J: TRBJ2-3; CDR3: CASWDARTDTQYF
V: TRBV6-5; J: TRBJ2-5; CDR3: CASSYQDSQETQYF
V: TRBV20-1; J: TRBJ2-7; CDR3: CSASSLAGVEQYF
V: TRBV20-1; J: TRBJ2-2; CDR3: CSAREGVGELFF
V: TRBV12-3/TRBV12-4; J: TRBJ2-2; CDR3: CASSFAGGSGGELFF
V: TRBV3-1; J: TRBJ1-3; CDR3: CASSYGQGLLVGNTIYF
V: TRBV6-5; J: TRBJ2-2; CDR3: CASVPGGWDTGELFF
V: TRBV7-2; J: TRBJ2-6; CDR3: CASSRPGANVLTF
V: TRBV28; J: TRBJ1-2; CDR3: CASTTLPGGNYGYTF
V: TRBV6-1; J: TRBJ2-6; CDR3: CASSSGQGGANVLTF
V: TRBV12-3/TRBV12-4; J: TRBJ2-7; CDR3: CASSLGQGNIGEQYF
V: TRBV4-2; J: TRBJ2-5; CDR3: CASSQDQAALQETQYF
V: TRBV20-1; J: TRBJ1-1; CDR3: CRTGHMEAFF
V: TRBV4-1; J: TRBJ1-5; CDR3: CASSQDRQVKGNQPQHF
V: TRBV6-5; J: TRBJ2-7; CDR3: CASSYSTSGRPSSYEQYF
V: TRBV19; J: TRBJ1-1; CDR3: CASSIDLPGMNTEAFF
V: TRBV28; J: TRBJ1-5; CDR3: CASSQPGQGVIQPQHF
V: TRBV20-1; J: TRBJ1-1; CDR3: CSASDGIMNTEAFF
V: TRBV12-3/TRBV12-4; J: TRBJ2-3; CDR3: CASSLGETGTDTQYF
V: TRBV12-3/TRBV12-4; J: TRBJ1-6; CDR3: CASSFGGRGNSPLHF
V: TRBV20-1; J: TRBJ2-1; CDR3: CSVPPFAGTSGIEQFF
V: TRBV28; J: TRBJ2-5; CDR3: CASSDQGGSETQYF
V: TRBV4-2; J: TRBJ2-7; CDR3: CASSQEPAGVLEQYF
V: TRBV5-6; J: TRBJ2-7; CDR3: CASSQGGRNYEQYF
V: TRBV6-2/TRBV6-3; J: TRBJ2-7; CDR3: CASNYPMDRGSSYEQYF
V: TRBV5-1; J: TRBJ2-1; CDR3: CASSPSGRVEQFF
V: TRBV12-3/TRBV12-4; J: TRBJ1-2; CDR3: CASRRDSPGYGYTF
V: TRBV12-3/TRBV12-4; J: TRBJ2-1; CDR3: CASSRDSDNEQFF
V: TRBV5-1; J: TRBJ2-7; CDR3: CASSYAGAYIEQYF
V: TRBV20-1; J: TRBJ1-5; CDR3: CSAQTGSAPPQHF
V: TRBV20-1; J: TRBJ2-3; CDR3: CSAGGLVVDTQYF
V: TRBV29-1; J: TRBJ2-1; CDR3: CSVAWLAGRNEQFF
V: TRBV20-1; J: TRBJ1-1; CDR3: CSAGQGDTEAFF
V: TRBV7-8; J: TRBJ2-7; CDR3: CASSPGQSSTYEQYF
V: TRBV28; J: TRBJ1-6; CDR3: CASSLSGSNSPLHF
V: TRBV11-2; J: TRBJ2-7; CDR3: CATGQLEQYF
V: TRBV6-2/TRBV6-3; J: TRBJ1-5; CDR3: CASRPTGGEIRPQHF
V: TRBV5-1; J: TRBJ2-1; CDR3: CASSLVPLAAYNEQFF
V: TRBV27; J: TRBJ2-7; CDR3: CASSFLGLAGGPNEQYF